Reported below is one TCR beta chain. Its target is unknown. These data originate in a study of a mutant IDH1 vaccine in newly diagnosed glioma. The CDR3 totals 14 residues. The V end lost 6 bases, the J end lost 4 bases, and 15 bases lay between the germline ends. Germline CDR1 and CDR2: SNHLY and FYNNEI. Libraries were prepared by immunoSEQ multiplex PCR; TCRdb keeps only in-frame clonotypes and omits some of them. The sample holds about 56,000 clones, 85% to 90% seen once. Stated time point: week 23, last vaccination. Vaccinated patients received 300 ug of mutant IDH1 20-mer peptide per dose, with topical imiquimod.

This chain uses TRBV2 with TRBJ1-1; tentatively, D is TRBD1 (5 bases). The TCR sequence derives from a man aged 35-49 years with glioma. The source was PBMCs, collected from a glioma patient whose treatment included an IDH1 peptide vaccine. CDR3 sequence reads: CASRQAGGITEAFF. CDR3 DNA: TGTGCCAGCAGGCAAGCGGGGGGGATCACTGAAGCTTTCTTT. The whole variable domain, remainder taken from reference TRBV2 and TRBJ1-1, is EPEVTQTPSHQVTQMGQEVILRCVPISNHLYFYWYRQILGQKVEFLVSFYNNEISEKSEIFDDQFSVERPDGSNFTLKIRSTKLEDSAMYFCASRQAGGITEAFFGQGTRLTVV.